The next 18 T cell receptor beta chains were all read from a single sample in a study of blood T cell repertoires in COVID-19. Assay used: immunoSEQ multiplex PCR; TCRdb lists only in-frame clones, some missing. The sample lists roughly 250,000 clones; roughly nine tenths were seen once. Sequenced sample: peripheral blood. These receptors were obtained from a woman in her thirties with COVID-19, enrolled during active disease.

The chain combines TRBV7-9 with TRBJ1-2; TRBD1 might be the D (6 bases). Germline V lookup: CDR1 SEHNR, CDR2 FQNEAQ (reference sequence). V was cut by 2 bases and J by 4 bases, with 20 bases left in between. The CDR3 runs 17 residues. In DNA form, the CDR3 reads TGTGCCAGCAGCTTACAAACAGGGACCCCCCCTTCCTATGGCTACACCTTC. Protein: CASSLQTGTPPSYGYTF.

This chain uses TRBV7-9 with TRBJ1-2; D might be TRBD1 (5 bases). CDR3 size: 15 residues. V gave up 5 bases and J gave up 3 bases, with 16 bases separating them. CDR1 is SEHNR, CDR2 FQNEAQ, per germline (reference sequence). The CDR3, as DNA: TGTGCCAGCAGCCCTCCGACGACCAGGGACTATGGCTACACCTTC. Its protein is CASSPPTTRDYGYTF.

This chain joins TRBV7-9 and TRBJ2-2; TRBD1 is a possible D gene (6 bases). The CDR3 spans 13 residues. Germline V gene sequence: CDR1 SEHNR, CDR2 FQNEAQ (reference sequence). V lost 3 bases and J lost 6, with 8 bases in between. The CDR3 spells CASSFTGPGELFF. In DNA, the CDR3 is TGTGCCAGCAGCTTTACAGGGCCCGGGGAGCTGTTTTTT.

The V call is TRBV6-1, the J call TRBJ1-2; D may be TRBD1 (5 bases). Germline assignment: CDR1 MNHNS and CDR2 SASEGT. The length of the CDR3 is 16 residues. Trimming left V 1 base short and J 6 bases short, with 18 bases between. As DNA, the CDR3 is TGTGCCAGCAGTGAAGAGTCGTCGTGGGGCAGGGATGGCTACACCTTC. Protein: CASSEESSWGRDGYTF.

The chain links TRBV9 to TRBJ1-4; TRBD1 matches 7 bases. With 1 base clipped from V and 8 bases from J, the junction kept 5 bases outside the gene matches. CDR3 length equals 14 residues. Germline assignment: CDR1 SGDLS and CDR2 YYNGEE. The DNA for the CDR3 is TGTGCCAGCAGCGTATTAGGAGGGGGCGAAAAACTGTTTTTT. It is translated as CASSVLGGGEKLFF.

The chain combines TRBV7-9 with TRBJ2-3; D remains ambiguous. Germline lookup yields CDR1 SEHNR and CDR2 FQNEAQ (reference sequence). Trimming took 2 bases from V and 5 from J, leaving 5 bases between them. This CDR3 is 12 amino acids long. CDR3 residues: CASSLPLDTQYF. CDR3 DNA sequence: TGTGCCAGCAGCTTACCCTTAGATACGCAGTATTTT.

This clone was counted a single time. CDR3 sequence (DNA): TGCGCCAGCAGCTGGACCCAGGGGAACACTGAAGCTTTCTTT. Amino acids: CASSWTQGNTEAFF. This chain joins TRBV5-1 and TRBJ1-1; D is perhaps TRBD1 (5 bases). Trimming removed 3 bases from V and 1 base from J, with 10 bases in between. Germline CDR1 and CDR2: SGHRS and YFSETQ. The CDR3 contains 14 residues.

V and J are TRBV24-1 and TRBJ2-1, with D uncertain. Per germline, CDR1 KGHDR and CDR2 SFDVKD. The CDR3 runs to 13 residues. The V and J ends lost 6 bases and 6 bases respectively, with 11 bases between them. The CDR3 nucleotides read TGTGCCACCAGTCCCGCTCCGAGCAATGAGCAGTTCTTC. Its translation: CATSPAPSNEQFF.

This clone occurred once. The chain carries TRBV5-5 and TRBJ1-1, with 7 nucleotides matching TRBD1. The CDR3 loop spans 15 amino acids. CDR1 is SGHKS, CDR2 YYEKEE, per germline (reference sequence). Trimming at V came to 4 bases and at J to 7 bases, leaving 13 bases not matched to a gene. CDR3 nucleotide sequence: TGTGCCAGCAGCATATTGACAGGGCGTATTAGTGAAGCTTTCTTT. This translates into CASSILTGRISEAFF.

The chain recombines TRBV5-6 with TRBJ2-1, with D hard to call. The CDR3 has 15 amino acids. Per the germline V gene, CDR1 is SGHDT and CDR2 is YYEEEE. The V end lost 1 base, the J end lost 8 bases, and 16 bases lay between the germline ends. CDR3 sequence: CASSLSWPPEDEQFF. The DNA of the CDR3 is TGTGCCAGCAGCTTGTCTTGGCCCCCCGAGGATGAGCAGTTCTTC. Filled out from reference TRBV5-6 and TRBJ2-1, the complete variable domain reads DAGVTQSPTHLIKTRGQQVTLRCSPKSGHDTVSWYQQALGQGPQFIFQYYEEEERQRGNFPDRFSGHQFPNYSSELNVNALLLGDSALYLCASSLSWPPEDEQFFGPGTRLTVL.

V gene TRBV5-1 combines with J gene TRBJ2-1, with 10 bases matching TRBD2. V lost 0 bases and J lost 7; bases outside the gene matches: 10. The length of the CDR3 is 17 residues. CDR1 and CDR2 from the germline V gene are SGHRS and YFSETQ. In nucleotides, the CDR3 is TGCGCCAGCAGCTTGGTCGGACTAGCGGCAACCCTAAATGAGCAGTTCTTC. Translated: CASSLVGLAATLNEQFF.

The chain links TRBV29-1 to TRBJ1-5, with a weak D call TRBD1 (6 bases). Trimming took off 6 bases at V and 4 bases at J, with 16 bases between the two ends. CDR1 and CDR2 (germline): SQVTM, ANQGSEA. The CDR3 is 14 amino acids. CDR3 nucleotide sequence: TGCAGCGTGGCCGTACAGGGTTTTAATCAGCCCCAGCATTTT. Amino acids: CSVAVQGFNQPQHF. Supplemented by reference TRBV29-1 and TRBJ1-5, the full variable domain reads SAVISQKPSRDICQRGTSLTIQCQVDSQVTMMFWYRQQPGQSLTLIATANQGSEATYESGFVIDKFPISRPNLTFSTLTVSNMSPEDSSIYLCSVAVQGFNQPQHFGDGTRLSIL.

CDR3 loop: CASSQDAGLGTEAFF. The CDR3 DNA is TGCGCCAGCAGCCAAGATGCAGGGCTGGGTACTGAAGCTTTCTTT. The V call is TRBV4-1, the J call TRBJ1-1; D perhaps matches TRBD1 (5 bases). Germline CDR1 reads MGHRA; CDR2 reads YSYEKL. The CDR3 runs to 15 residues. Trimming left V 0 bases short and J 5 bases short, with 13 bases between.

This chain joins TRBV13 and TRBJ2-5; possible D gene TRBD1, 6 bases. Trimming cost V 1 base and J 7 bases, with 19 bases left between them. Germline V CDR1 and CDR2: PRHDT, FYEKMQ (reference sequence). CDR3 size: 16 residues. CDR3 bases: TGTGCCAGCAGCTTAGCAGGGGCTGGGCAGGTTGGGACCCAGTACTTC. Its protein product is CASSLAGAGQVGTQYF.

This clone was seen just once. This chain joins TRBV10-3 and TRBJ1-2; perhaps TRBD1 as D (5 bases). The CDR3 covers 18 residues. Germline-derived CDR1 and CDR2 are ENHRY and SYGVKD. The ends were cut back, 0 bases at V and 4 bases at J, with 21 bases in the middle. The CDR3 sequence is CAISESQGMIGRGYGYTF. The CDR3 nucleotides read TGTGCCATCAGTGAGTCTCAGGGAATGATTGGGCGGGGCTATGGCTACACCTTC.

The gene calls are TRBV6-5 and TRBJ1-1, with 8 bases matching TRBD1. CDR1 and CDR2 from the germline V gene are MNHEY and SVGAGI. The CDR3 is made up of 14 amino acids. CDR3 protein: CASDRDGWDTEAFF. CDR3 in DNA: TGTGCGTCGGACAGGGACGGGTGGGACACTGAAGCTTTCTTT.

The V gene is TRBV3-1 (or the pseudogene TRBV3-2), the J gene TRBJ2-3; 7 bases line up with TRBD2. In germline, CDR1 is LGHDT, CDR2 YNNKEL (reference sequence). Trimming removed 4 bases from V and 6 bases from J; junction bases left unmatched: 13. This CDR3 is built from 16 residues. CDR3 amino acids: CASSPLGSGTPDTQYF. CDR3 DNA sequence: TGTGCCAGCAGCCCTCTTGGAAGCGGGACGCCGGATACGCAGTATTTT.

This chain connects TRBV28 to TRBJ1-3; 7 bases match TRBD1. Germline CDR1 reads MDHEN; CDR2 reads SYDVKM. Trimming removed 5 bases from V and 8 bases from J; junction bases left unmatched: 9. CDR3 length equals 14 residues. The DNA for the CDR3 is TGTGCCAGCAGTCGAGGGGACAGTATCGACACCATATATTTT. This gives the protein CASSRGDSIDTIYF.